This T cell receptor beta chain came from a study of CD8 T cells in ankylosing spondylitis. This clonotype appeared many times. The antigen is not known. Study findings and constraints: A subset of motif variants has previously been described in the synovial fluid and blood of reactive arthritis. CD8+ disease-linked clones were present at relatively low frequencies in blood. Made up of fewer than 10 highly homologous variants, a TCR beta motif appeared characteristic of ankylosing spondylitis blood. Clones linked to disease were reported to show significant enrichment in matched ankylosing spondylitis synovial fluid.

TCR beta libraries were made by quantitative 5'-RACE with molecular barcodes. Using its own MiXCR run on the 5' RACE reads, TCRdb lists one record per CDR3 protein. The sample carries 800,000 to 900,000 distinct CDR3 sequences, about 12% recorded once. The CDR3 spans 15 residues. Germline CDR1 is SGHTA and CDR2 is FQGTGA. Germline trimming cut 5 bases from V and 8 bases from J; bases unmatched to any gene: 10. Sequences were obtained from blood, either unsorted or a sorted T cell fraction (not recorded which). This clonotype originated in a male donor with ankylosing spondylitis. The chain joins TRBV7-3 to TRBJ2-1; 9 nucleotides line up with TRBD1. In nucleotides, the CDR3 is TGTGCCAGCAGCGTACAGGGGGCTGATTGGGATGAGCAGTTCTTC. Translation gives CASSVQGADWDEQFF.